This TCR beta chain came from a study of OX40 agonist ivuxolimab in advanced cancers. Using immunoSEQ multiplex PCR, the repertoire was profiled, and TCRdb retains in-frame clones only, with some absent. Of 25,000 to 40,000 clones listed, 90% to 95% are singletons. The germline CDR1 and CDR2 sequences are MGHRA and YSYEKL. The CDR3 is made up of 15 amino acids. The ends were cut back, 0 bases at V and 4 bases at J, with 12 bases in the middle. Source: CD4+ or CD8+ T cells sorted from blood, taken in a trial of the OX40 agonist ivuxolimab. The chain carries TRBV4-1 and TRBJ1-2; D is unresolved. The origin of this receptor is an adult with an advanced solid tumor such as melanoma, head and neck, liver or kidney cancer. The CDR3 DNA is TGCGCCAGCAGCCAAGATCGGTGGTTGGGCTATGGCTACACCTTC. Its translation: CASSQDRWLGYGYTF.